The clone carrying this TCR beta chain was detected only a few times. These data come from a study of T cell changes during pregnancy in multiple sclerosis. The repertoire was sequenced with immunoSEQ multiplex PCR; TCRdb's copy has only in-frame clones and lacks some. The repertoire has 20,000 to 25,000 clones, around 88% of them found once; the top ten carry about 7%. This CDR3 comprises 16 residues. The germline CDR1 and CDR2 sequences are SNHLY and FYNNEI. V gave up 5 bases and J gave up 1 base; unmatched junction bases: 6. J is TRBJ2-2 and V is TRBV2, with 8 bases that match TRBD1. Sequencing was performed on CD8+ T cells from peripheral blood mononuclear cells, taken in the first trimester of pregnancy. The TCR sequence derives from a female donor with multiple sclerosis, enrolled in a pregnancy study. In DNA form, the CDR3 reads TGTGCCAGCAGTCCCAAGACAGGGGAGAACACCGGGGAGCTGTTTTTT. Its translation is CASSPKTGENTGELFF.